This T cell receptor beta chain is drawn from a study of regulatory T cells in long-lasting Graves disease. This clonotype was counted at least ten times. As yet, its antigen is unknown. Regarding the study as a whole: Persistent patients shared about 3,000 public clonotypes among themselves. Newly diagnosed patients shared fewer, at around 970.

For TCR beta, libraries came from iRepertoire HTBI primers and Arm-PCR of CDR3 regions. Each CDR3 protein gets one entry after TCRdb re-called the multiplex PCR reads with MiXCR. The sample contains 550,000 or so distinct CDR3 sequences, around 12% of which appear only once. As to time point: newly diagnosed GD, antithyroid drugs for less than 3 months. Extracted PBMC RNA gave rise to the TCR library. These same data were also listed under a study on T cells in Graves' hyperthyroidism and ophthalmopathy.

This sequence was found in a woman in her 30s with Graves disease. The specimen comprised peripheral blood mononuclear cells (PBMCs), sampled at new diagnosis, from a patient treated with antithyroid drugs.

Here the CDR3 DNA reads TGTGCCAGCACCCAGGGGGTTCAATATGAGCAGTTCTTC. It codes for CASTQGVQYEQFF. This sequence joins TRBV6-2 or TRBV6-3 and TRBJ2-1; 7 bases are shared with TRBD1. CDR3 length: 13 amino acids. CDR1 is MNHEY and CDR2 is SVGEGT in the germline V gene. The J segment lost 8 bases and the V segment lost 7 bases, leaving 8 bases of the junction unmatched.